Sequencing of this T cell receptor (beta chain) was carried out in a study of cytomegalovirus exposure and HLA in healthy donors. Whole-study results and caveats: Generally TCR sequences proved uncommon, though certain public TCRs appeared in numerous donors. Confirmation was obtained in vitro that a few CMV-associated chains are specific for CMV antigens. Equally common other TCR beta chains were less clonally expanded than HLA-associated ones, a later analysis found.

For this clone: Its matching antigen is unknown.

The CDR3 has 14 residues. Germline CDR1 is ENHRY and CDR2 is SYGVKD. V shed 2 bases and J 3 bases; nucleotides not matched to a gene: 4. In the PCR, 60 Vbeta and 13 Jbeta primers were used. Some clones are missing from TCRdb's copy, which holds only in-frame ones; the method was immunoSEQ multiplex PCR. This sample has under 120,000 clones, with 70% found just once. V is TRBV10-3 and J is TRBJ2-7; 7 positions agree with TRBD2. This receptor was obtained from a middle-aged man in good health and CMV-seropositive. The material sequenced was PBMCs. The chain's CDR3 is CAISEKRESYEQYF. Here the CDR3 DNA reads TGTGCCATCAGTGAGAAGCGGGAAAGCTACGAGCAGTACTTC.